What follows is one TCR beta chain and its context. Original data processing: Amplifying reference gene primers gave estimates of nucleated cell counts. Assay: immunoSEQ multiplex PCR; the TCRdb copy retains only in-frame clones and omits some. The D gene and trimming were derived from the DNA, and the V and J assignments and clone size from that table. Found here are 180,000 or so clones, just over 85% of them singletons; the top ten hold about 8.2%. These data originate in a study of blood T cell repertoires in COVID-19. Whole-study context: Sources were T cells, B-cell-depleted T cells, or PBMCs; the material itself was cDNA or gDNA.

The germline CDR1 and CDR2 sequences are SGHTA and FQGTGA. Unmatched junction bases numbered 15, after V lost 1 base and J lost 6 bases. This CDR3 comprises 18 residues. This receptor was taken from a man in his 60s with acute or convalescent COVID-19. Material: peripheral blood. This chain joins TRBV7-3 and TRBJ2-1; 7 nucleotides match TRBD2. The CDR3 region is CASSLIAARAGDPNEQFF. The DNA of the CDR3 is TGTGCCAGCAGCTTAATTGCCGCTAGGGCGGGAGACCCCAATGAGCAGTTCTTC. Drawing the rest from reference TRBV7-3 and TRBJ2-1, the complete variable domain is GAGVSQTPSNKVTEKGKYVELRCDPISGHTALYWYRQSLGQGPEFLIYFQGTGAADDSGLPNDRFFAVRPEGSVSTLKIQRTERGDSAVYLCASSLIAARAGDPNEQFFGPGTRLTVL.